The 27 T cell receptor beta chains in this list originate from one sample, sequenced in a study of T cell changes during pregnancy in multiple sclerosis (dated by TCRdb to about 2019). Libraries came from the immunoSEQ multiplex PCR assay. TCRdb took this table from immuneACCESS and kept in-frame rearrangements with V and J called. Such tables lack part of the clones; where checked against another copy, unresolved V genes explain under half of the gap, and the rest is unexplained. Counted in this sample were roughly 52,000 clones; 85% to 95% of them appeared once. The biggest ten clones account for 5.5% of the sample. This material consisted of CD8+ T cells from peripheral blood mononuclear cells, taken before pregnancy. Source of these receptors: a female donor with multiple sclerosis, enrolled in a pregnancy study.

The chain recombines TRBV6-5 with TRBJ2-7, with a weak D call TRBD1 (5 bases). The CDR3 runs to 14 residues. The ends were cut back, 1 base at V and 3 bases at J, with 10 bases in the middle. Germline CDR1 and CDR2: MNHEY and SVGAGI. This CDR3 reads CASSYLAGNYEQYF. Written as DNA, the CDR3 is TGTGCCAGCAGTTACTTAGCAGGGAACTACGAGCAGTACTTC.

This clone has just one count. The chain's CDR3 is CAISESGVVTEAFF. CDR3 nucleotides: TGTGCCATCAGTGAGTCAGGGGTCGTCACTGAAGCTTTCTTT. This chain uses TRBV10-3 with TRBJ1-1; D perhaps matches TRBD1 (5 bases). The germline gives CDR1 ENHRY, CDR2 SYGVKD. The V gene lost 0 bases and the J gene lost 4 bases, with 9 bases spanning the gap. The CDR3 consists of 14 residues.

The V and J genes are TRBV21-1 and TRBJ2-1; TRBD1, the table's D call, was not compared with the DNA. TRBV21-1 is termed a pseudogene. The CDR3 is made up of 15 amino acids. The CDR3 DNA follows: TGTGCCAGCAGCAGCTGGGGGCCCTTATGGAATGAGCAGTTCTTC. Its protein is CASSSWGPLWNEQFF.

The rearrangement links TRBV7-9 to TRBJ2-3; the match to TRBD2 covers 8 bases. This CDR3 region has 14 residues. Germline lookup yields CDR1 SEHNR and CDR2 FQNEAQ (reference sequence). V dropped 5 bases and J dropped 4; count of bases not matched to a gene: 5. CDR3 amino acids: CASSVGLGADTQYF. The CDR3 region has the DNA TGTGCCAGCAGCGTGGGACTAGGGGCAGATACGCAGTATTTT. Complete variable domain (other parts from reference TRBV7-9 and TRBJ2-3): DTGVSQNPRHKITKRGQNVTFRCDPISEHNRLYWYRQTLGQGPEFLTYFQNEAQLEKSRLLSDRFSAERPKGSFSTLEIQRTEQGDSAMYLCASSVGLGADTQYFGPGTRLTVL.

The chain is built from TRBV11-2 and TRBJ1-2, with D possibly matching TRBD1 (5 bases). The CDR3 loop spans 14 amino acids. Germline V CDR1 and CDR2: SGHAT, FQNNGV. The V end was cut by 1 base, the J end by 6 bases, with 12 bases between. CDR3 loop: CASSLGRGEDGYTF. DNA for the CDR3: TGTGCCAGCAGCTTAGGTAGGGGTGAGGATGGCTACACCTTC.

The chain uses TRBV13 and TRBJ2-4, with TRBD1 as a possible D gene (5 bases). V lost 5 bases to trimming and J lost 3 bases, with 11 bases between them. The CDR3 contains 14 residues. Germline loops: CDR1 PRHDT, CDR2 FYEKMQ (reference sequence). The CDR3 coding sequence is TGTGCCAGCAGCCCGCAGGGCTACAAAAACATTCAGTACTTC. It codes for CASSPQGYKNIQYF.

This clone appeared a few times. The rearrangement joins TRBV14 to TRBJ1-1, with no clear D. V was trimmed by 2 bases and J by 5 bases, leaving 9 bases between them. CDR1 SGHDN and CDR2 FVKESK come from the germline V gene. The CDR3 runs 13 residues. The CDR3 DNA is TGTGCCAGCAGCCAATGGTCGGGAACTGAAGCTTTCTTT. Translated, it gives CASSQWSGTEAFF.

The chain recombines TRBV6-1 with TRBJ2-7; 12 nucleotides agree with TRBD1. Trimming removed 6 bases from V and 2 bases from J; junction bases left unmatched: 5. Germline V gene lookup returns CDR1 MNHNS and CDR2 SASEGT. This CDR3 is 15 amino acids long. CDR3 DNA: TGTGCCAGCAGGGCCGGGACAGGGGGCCCCTACGAGCAGTACTTC. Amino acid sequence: CASRAGTGGPYEQYF.

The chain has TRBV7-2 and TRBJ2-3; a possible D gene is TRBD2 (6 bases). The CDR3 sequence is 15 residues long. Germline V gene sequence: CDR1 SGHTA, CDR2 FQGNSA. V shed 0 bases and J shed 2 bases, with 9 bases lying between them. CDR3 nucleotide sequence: TGTGCCAGCAGCTTAGCGGGAGGCTCCACAGATACGCAGTATTTT. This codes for CASSLAGGSTDTQYF.

This CDR3 reads CASSPGTSGRAETQYF. CDR3 coding DNA: TGTGCCAGCAGCCCCGGGACTAGCGGGAGGGCAGAGACCCAGTACTTC. The rearrangement joins TRBV9 to TRBJ2-5, with TRBD2 matching over 16 bases. Losses at the gene ends were 4 bases for V and 4 bases for J; bases not matched to a gene: 4. Germline CDR1 SGDLS, CDR2 YYNGEE. CDR3 length: 16 residues.

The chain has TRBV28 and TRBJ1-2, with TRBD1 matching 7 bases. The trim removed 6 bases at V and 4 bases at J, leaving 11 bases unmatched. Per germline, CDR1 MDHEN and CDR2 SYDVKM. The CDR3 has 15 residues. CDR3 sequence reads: CASSLTGTASYGYTF. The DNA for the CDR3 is TGTGCCAGCAGCCTTACCGGGACAGCGAGCTATGGCTACACCTTC.

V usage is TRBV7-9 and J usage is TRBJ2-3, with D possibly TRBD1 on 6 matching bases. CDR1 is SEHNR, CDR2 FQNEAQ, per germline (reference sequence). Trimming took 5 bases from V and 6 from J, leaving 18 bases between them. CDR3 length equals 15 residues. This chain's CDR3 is CASSPGHSLFDTQYF. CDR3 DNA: TGTGCCAGCAGCCCGGGACATTCACTCTTCGATACGCAGTATTTT. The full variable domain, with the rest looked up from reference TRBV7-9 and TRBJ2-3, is DTGVSQNPRHKITKRGQNVTFRCDPISEHNRLYWYRQTLGQGPEFLTYFQNEAQLEKSRLLSDRFSAERPKGSFSTLEIQRTEQGDSAMYLCASSPGHSLFDTQYFGPGTRLTVL.

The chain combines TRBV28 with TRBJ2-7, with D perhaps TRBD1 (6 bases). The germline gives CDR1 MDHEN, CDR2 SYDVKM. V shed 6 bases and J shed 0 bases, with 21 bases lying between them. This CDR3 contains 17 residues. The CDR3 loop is CASSPIRDTLYSYEQYF. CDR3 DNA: TGTGCCAGCAGCCCCATCCGGGACACATTATACTCCTACGAGCAGTACTTC.

Here the CDR3 reads CASSLGVGIYEQYF. The CDR3, as DNA: TGTGCCAGCAGCTTAGGGGTCGGGATCTACGAGCAGTACTTC. The V gene is TRBV7-2, the J gene TRBJ2-7; D may be TRBD2 (5 bases). The CDR3 runs to 14 residues. From germline, CDR1 is SGHTA and CDR2 FQGNSA. V gave up 1 base and J gave up 3 bases, with 10 bases separating them.

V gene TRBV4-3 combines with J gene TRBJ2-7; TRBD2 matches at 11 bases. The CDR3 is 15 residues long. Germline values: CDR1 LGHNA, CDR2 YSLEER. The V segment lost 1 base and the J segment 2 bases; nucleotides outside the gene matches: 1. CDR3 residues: CASSQGLAGPYEQYF. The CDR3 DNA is TGCGCCAGCAGCCAAGGACTAGCGGGACCCTACGAGCAGTACTTC.

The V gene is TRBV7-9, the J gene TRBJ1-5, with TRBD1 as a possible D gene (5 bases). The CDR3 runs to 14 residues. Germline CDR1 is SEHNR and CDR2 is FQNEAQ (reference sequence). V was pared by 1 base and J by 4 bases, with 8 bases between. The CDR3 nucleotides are TGTGCCAGCAGCTTAGGACAGACGAATCAGCCCCAGCATTTT. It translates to CASSLGQTNQPQHF.

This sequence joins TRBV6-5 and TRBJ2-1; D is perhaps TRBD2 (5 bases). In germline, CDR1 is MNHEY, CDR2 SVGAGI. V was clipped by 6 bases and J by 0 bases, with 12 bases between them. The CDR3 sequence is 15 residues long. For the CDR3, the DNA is TGTGCCAGCAGGGAGGACGCGAGCTCCTACAATGAGCAGTTCTTC. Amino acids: CASREDASSYNEQFF.

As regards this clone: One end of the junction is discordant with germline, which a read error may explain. The CDR3 sequence is CASSTRQSF. As DNA, the CDR3 is TGTGCCAGCAGCACCAGACAGAGCTTC. The gene calls are TRBV5-8 and TRBJ2-7, with a tentative D call TRBD1 (5 bases). Looked up from germline, CDR1 is SGHTS and CDR2 is YDEGEE. The CDR3 runs 9 residues.

As DNA, the CDR3 is TGTGCCTGGAGTGGGACAGTATCTCTCACCGGGGAGCTGTTTTTT. Translating it yields CAWSGTVSLTGELFF. The gene calls are TRBV30 and TRBJ2-2; perhaps TRBD1 as D (6 bases). In germline, CDR1 is GTSNPN, CDR2 SVGIG (reference sequence). The CDR3 loop spans 15 amino acids. Deletions cut 1 base from V and 4 bases from J, with 13 bases between. Using reference TRBV30 and TRBJ2-2 for the parts outside the CDR3, the full variable domain is SQTIHQWPATLVQPVGSPLSLECTVEGTSNPNLYWYRQAAGRGLQLLFYSVGIGQISSEVPQNLSASRPQDRQFILSSKKLLLSDSGFYLCAWSGTVSLTGELFFGEGSRLTVL.

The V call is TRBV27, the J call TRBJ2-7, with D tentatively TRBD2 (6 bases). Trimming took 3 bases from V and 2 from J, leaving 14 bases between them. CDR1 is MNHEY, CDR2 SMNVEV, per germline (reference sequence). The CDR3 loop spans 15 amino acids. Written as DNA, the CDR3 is TGTGCCAGCAGTTTCTGGGCTAGCGATCCCTACGAGCAGTACTTC. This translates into CASSFWASDPYEQYF.

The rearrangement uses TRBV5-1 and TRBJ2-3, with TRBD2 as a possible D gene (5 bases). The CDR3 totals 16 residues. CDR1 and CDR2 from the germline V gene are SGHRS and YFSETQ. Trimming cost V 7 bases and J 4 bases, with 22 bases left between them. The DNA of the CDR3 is TGCGCCAGCTCGATCGGACTTACCTTAGGCCCAGATACGCAGTATTTT. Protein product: CASSIGLTLGPDTQYF.

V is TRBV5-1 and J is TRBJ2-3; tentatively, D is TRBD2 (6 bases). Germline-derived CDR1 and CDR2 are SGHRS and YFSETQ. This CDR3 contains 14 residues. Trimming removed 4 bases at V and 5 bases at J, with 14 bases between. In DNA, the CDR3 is TGCGCCAGCAGCCTGGCTAGCGTTCTAGATACGCAGTATTTT. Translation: CASSLASVLDTQYF.

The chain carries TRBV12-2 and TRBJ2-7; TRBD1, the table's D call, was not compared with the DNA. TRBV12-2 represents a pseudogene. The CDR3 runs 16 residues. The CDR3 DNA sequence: TGTGCAAGTCGCTCGAAACCGGGACAGGTACGGTACGAGCAGTACTTC. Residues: CASRSKPGQVRYEQYF.

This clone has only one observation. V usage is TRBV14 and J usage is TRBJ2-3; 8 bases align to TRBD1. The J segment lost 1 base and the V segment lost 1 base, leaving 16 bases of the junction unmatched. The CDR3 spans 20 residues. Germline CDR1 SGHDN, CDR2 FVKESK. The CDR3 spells CASSQGGANDRGPGTDTQYF. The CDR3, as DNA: TGTGCCAGCAGCCAAGGTGGTGCTAACGACAGGGGACCTGGCACAGATACGCAGTATTTT.

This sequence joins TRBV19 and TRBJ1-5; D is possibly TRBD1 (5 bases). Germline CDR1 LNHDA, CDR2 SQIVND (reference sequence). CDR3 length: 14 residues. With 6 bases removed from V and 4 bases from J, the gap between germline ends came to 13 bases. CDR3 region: CASRVRGKNQPQHF. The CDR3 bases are TGTGCCAGTAGGGTAAGGGGCAAAAATCAGCCCCAGCATTTT. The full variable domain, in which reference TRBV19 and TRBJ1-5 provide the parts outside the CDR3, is DGGITQSPKYLFRKEGQNVTLSCEQNLNHDAMYWYRQDPGQGLRLIYYSQIVNDFQKGDIAEGYSVSREKKESFPLTVTSAQKNPTAFYLCASRVRGKNQPQHFGDGTRLSIL.

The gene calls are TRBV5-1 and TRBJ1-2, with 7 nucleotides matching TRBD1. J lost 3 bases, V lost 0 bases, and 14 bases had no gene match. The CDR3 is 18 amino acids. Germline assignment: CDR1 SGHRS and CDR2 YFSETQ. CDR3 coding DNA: TGCGCCAGCAGCTTGGACCGGGACAGTACTATCGCTTACTATGGCTACACCTTC. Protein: CASSLDRDSTIAYYGYTF.

CDR3 region: CASSQGIPGLAGSLGTDTQYF. The CDR3, as DNA: TGTGCCAGCAGCCAGGGGATACCGGGACTAGCGGGATCGTTGGGCACAGATACGCAGTATTTT. This rearrangement joins TRBV4-2 to TRBJ2-3; 13 nucleotides line up with TRBD2. The CDR3 is 21 residues long. V was pared by 3 bases and J by 1 base, with 16 bases of the junction left unmatched. Germline lookup yields CDR1 LGHNA and CDR2 YNFKEQ.